This T cell receptor (beta chain) was observed in a study of blood T cell repertoires in COVID-19. CDR3 length equals 15 residues. V was trimmed by 5 bases and J by 5 bases, leaving 16 bases between them. From germline, CDR1 is SGHNT and CDR2 YENEEA. Participant age was about 18 to 89 years, and participants resided in roughly 25 US areas. Cohort 3 recovery required two negative PCRs, clearance, or symptom resolution. Authors' data handling: It was from reference gene primer amplification that nucleated cell counts were estimated. The repertoire was sequenced with immunoSEQ multiplex PCR; TCRdb's copy has only in-frame clones and lacks some. From that table come the V and J calls and clone size; the DNA was used to work out D and trimming. The repertoire consists of 390,000 or so clones, with around nine tenths occurring once and the leading ten covering around 10%.

This clonotype was obtained from a woman aged 45 to 65 who had recovered from COVID-19. The chain uses TRBV11-3 and TRBJ2-1, with no clear D. Sequenced sample: PBMCs or T cells enriched from blood (not recorded which). DNA of the CDR3: TGTGCCAGCAGCCTATCAGGTGGGCGAAACAATGAGCAGTTCTTC. The encoded protein is CASSLSGGRNNEQFF.